One sample yielded the 23 T cell receptor beta chains listed below, sequenced in a study of blood T cell repertoires in COVID-19. The assay was immunoSEQ multiplex PCR, and TCRdb's table has in-frame clones only and misses some. This repertoire shows about 12,000 clones, 70% to 75% found once; its top ten account for roughly 31%. Sample: peripheral blood. All receptors come from a human donor in a cohort sampled during active COVID-19.

J is TRBJ2-1 and V is TRBV4-3; D may be TRBD1 (5 bases). The CDR3 has 14 residues. The germline V and J ends were trimmed by 2 bases and 4 bases, with 9 bases remaining between them. Germline values: CDR1 LGHNA, CDR2 YSLEER. The CDR3 DNA reads TGCGCCAGCAGCCAAACAGGCGCATACAATGAGCAGTTCTTC. Amino acid sequence: CASSQTGAYNEQFF.

This clone was recorded a few times. J is TRBJ2-2 and V is TRBV6-5, with 7 bases matching TRBD1. From germline, CDR1 is MNHEY and CDR2 SVGAGI. The CDR3 consists of 14 residues. The junction had 1 base not matched to a gene; V was cut back by 6 bases and J by 0 bases. The CDR3 spells CASRGTANTGELFF. The CDR3 region has the DNA TGTGCCAGCAGGGGGACAGCGAACACCGGGGAGCTGTTTTTT.

The J gene is TRBJ2-7, the V gene TRBV6-6, with 10 bases matching TRBD2. In germline, CDR1 is MNHNY, CDR2 SVGAGI (reference sequence). V lost 5 bases and J lost 3; bases outside the gene matches: 7. This CDR3 is built from 15 residues. CDR3 region: CASSSIAGGRYEQYF. CDR3 nucleotide sequence: TGTGCCAGCAGTAGTATAGCGGGAGGCCGCTACGAGCAGTACTTC.

The chain has TRBV19 and TRBJ1-5; D gene ambiguous. Germline V lookup: CDR1 LNHDA, CDR2 SQIVND (reference sequence). V dropped 9 bases and J dropped 0 bases, with 9 bases sitting between them. This CDR3 has 13 amino acids. CDR3 protein: CASSQNSNQPQHF. CDR3 DNA: TGTGCCAGCTCCCAGAATAGCAATCAGCCCCAGCATTTT.

The rearrangement links TRBV7-2 to TRBJ2-1; 11 bases align to TRBD2. Germline CDR1 reads SGHTA; CDR2 reads FQGNSA. The ends lost 1 base at V and 5 bases at J; junction bases unmatched: 4. The CDR3 covers 16 residues. Written as DNA, the CDR3 is TGTGCCAGCAGCTTAGGCGGACTAGCGGGCCACAATGAGCAGTTCTTC. Its translation is CASSLGGLAGHNEQFF.

This chain uses TRBV6-6 with TRBJ2-3; 10 bases match TRBD2. CDR3 length: 16 amino acids. Germline values: CDR1 MNHNY, CDR2 SVGAGI (reference sequence). Losses at the gene ends were 5 bases for V and 2 bases for J; bases not matched to a gene: 7. The CDR3 DNA reads as TGTGCCAGCAGTCTAAGCGGGGGGGGCTACACAGATACGCAGTATTTT. Translating it yields CASSLSGGGYTDTQYF.

J is TRBJ1-2 and V is TRBV4-2, with 9 bases aligning to TRBD1. V was pared by 4 bases and J by 3 bases, with 3 bases of the junction left unmatched. The germline V gene has CDR1 LGHNA and CDR2 YNFKEQ. The CDR3 loop spans 14 amino acids. The DNA of the CDR3 is TGTGCCAGCAGCCGTACAGGGGGCGACTATGGCTACACCTTC. It translates to CASSRTGGDYGYTF.

The V and J genes are TRBV10-3 and TRBJ2-7, with 7 bases fitting TRBD1. The CDR3 totals 12 residues. The J segment lost 6 bases and the V segment lost 6 bases, leaving 5 bases of the junction unmatched. CDR1 and CDR2 (germline): ENHRY, SYGVKD. The CDR3 DNA follows: TGTGCCATCAGCACAGGGGCGCCCGAGCAGTACTTC. Translation: CAISTGAPEQYF.

CDR3 sequence (DNA): TGTGCCAGTAGTATAGCGGCGGGTTCCGAGCAGTACTTC. The encoded protein is CASSIAAGSEQYF. The chain has TRBV19 and TRBJ2-7, with D perhaps matching TRBD2 (5 bases). Trimming pared 1 base from V and 6 bases from J, leaving 10 bases between. Germline-derived CDR1 and CDR2 are LNHDA and SQIVND (reference sequence). The CDR3 loop spans 13 amino acids.

The chain links TRBV9 to TRBJ2-3, with D perhaps TRBD2 (5 bases). The CDR3 is made up of 15 amino acids. Trimming pared 1 base from V and 2 bases from J, leaving 11 bases between. In germline, CDR1 is SGDLS, CDR2 YYNGEE. The CDR3 loop is CASSVRGLNTDTQYF. CDR3 nucleotides: TGTGCCAGCAGCGTAAGAGGGCTAAACACAGATACGCAGTATTTT.

The chain links TRBV28 to TRBJ2-4; 7 bases match TRBD2. This CDR3 is built from 14 residues. Germline-derived CDR1 and CDR2 are MDHEN and SYDVKM. Losses at the gene ends were 6 bases for V and 4 bases for J; bases not matched to a gene: 6. This CDR3 reads CASRPPGGKNIQYF. The DNA of the CDR3 is TGTGCCAGCAGACCACCGGGGGGAAAAAACATTCAGTACTTC.

The genes are TRBV29-1 and TRBJ2-1, with 15 bases aligning to TRBD2. The junction had 3 bases not matched to a gene; V was cut back by 6 bases and J by 6 bases. The CDR3 is made up of 14 amino acids. The V gene's germline CDR1 is SQVTM and CDR2 ANQGSEA. Written as DNA, the CDR3 is TGCAGCGTCCGGACTAGCGGGAGGGCCAATGAGCAGTTCTTC. Translated: CSVRTSGRANEQFF.

J is TRBJ1-1 and V is TRBV28; TRBD1 is a possible D gene (6 bases). V lost 4 bases, J lost 1 base, and 13 bases lay in between. The germline V gene has CDR1 MDHEN and CDR2 SYDVKM. This CDR3 comprises 15 residues. The CDR3 DNA sequence: TGTGCCAGCAGTTCGAGACTACAGGGGAACACTGAAGCTTTCTTT. Translating gives CASSSRLQGNTEAFF.

This clone is medium-sized within its sample. The DNA for the CDR3 is TGTGCCAGCAGCCCCCAGGTCGGGGAGCTGTTTTTT. Its protein is CASSPQVGELFF. This chain uses TRBV9 with TRBJ2-2; D ambiguous. Germline loops: CDR1 SGDLS, CDR2 YYNGEE. V was clipped by 4 bases and J by 7 bases, with 8 bases between them. CDR3 length equals 12 residues.

The V and J genes are TRBV6-5 and TRBJ2-1; D may be TRBD2 (7 bases). This CDR3 is 15 amino acids long. V was cut by 6 bases and J by 6 bases, with 18 bases left in between. Germline assignment: CDR1 MNHEY and CDR2 SVGAGI. CDR3 in DNA: TGTGCCAGCAGCCGACGGGGGGCGGGGGTCAATGAGCAGTTCTTC. Its translation: CASSRRGAGVNEQFF.

The rearrangement joins TRBV6-5 to TRBJ2-5; D remains unclear. V shed 6 bases and J shed 1 base, with 12 bases lying between them. The CDR3 length is 14 residues. Germline V gene data show CDR1 as MNHEY and CDR2 as SVGAGI. The CDR3 reads CASSTNTLQETQYF. For the CDR3, the DNA is TGTGCCAGCAGCACTAATACACTCCAAGAGACCCAGTACTTC.

This clone counts as medium-sized. The rearrangement uses TRBV5-6 and TRBJ2-3; TRBD2 aligns across 12 bases. The CDR3 totals 17 residues. CDR1 is SGHDT, CDR2 YYEEEE, per germline. V shed 0 bases and J 2 bases; nucleotides not matched to a gene: 4. DNA for the CDR3: TGTGCCAGCAGCTTGGGACTAGCGGGAGTCCCCACAGATACGCAGTATTTT. Its translation is CASSLGLAGVPTDTQYF.

The chain carries TRBV5-4 and TRBJ2-3; 11 positions agree with TRBD2. Trimming at V came to 3 bases and at J to 6 bases, leaving 6 bases not matched to a gene. The CDR3 runs to 15 residues. CDR1 and CDR2 from the germline V gene are SGHNT and YYREEE (reference sequence). DNA of the CDR3: TGTGCCAGCAGCTCGACTAGCGGGGTCGTGGATACGCAGTATTTT. Protein: CASSSTSGVVDTQYF.

Sample share makes this clone medium-sized. This chain connects TRBV5-1 to TRBJ1-3; D unclear. The CDR3 extends over 15 amino acids. CDR1 and CDR2 (germline): SGHRS, YFSETQ. Trimming took 0 bases from V and 0 from J, leaving 7 bases between them. The DNA of the CDR3 is TGCGCCAGCAGCTTGGCCGTGAGCTCTGGAAACACCATATATTTT. This sequence encodes CASSLAVSSGNTIYF.

CDR3 sequence reads: CASRRNRDGYEQYF. The CDR3 nucleotides read TGTGCCAGCAGGAGAAACAGGGATGGATACGAGCAGTACTTC. This chain uses TRBV2 with TRBJ2-7; weak D call: TRBD1 (6 bases). CDR3 length: 14 residues. From germline, CDR1 is SNHLY and CDR2 FYNNEI. V shed 6 bases and J shed 4 bases, with 16 bases lying between them. The full variable domain, with the rest looked up from reference TRBV2 and TRBJ2-7, is EPEVTQTPSHQVTQMGQEVILRCVPISNHLYFYWYRQILGQKVEFLVSFYNNEISEKSEIFDDQFSVERPDGSNFTLKIRSTKLEDSAMYFCASRRNRDGYEQYFGPGTRLTVT.

The chain links TRBV27 to TRBJ2-7; possibly TRBD1 for D (6 bases). Germline V gene data show CDR1 as MNHEY and CDR2 as SMNVEV (reference sequence). V was cut by 6 bases and J by 3 bases, with 12 bases left in between. CDR3 size: 13 residues. The CDR3 sequence is CASSQLDSYEQYF. The CDR3 DNA is TGTGCCAGCAGCCAACTGGACAGCTACGAGCAGTACTTC.

This rearrangement joins TRBV10-3 to TRBJ1-6; maybe TRBD1 (6 bases). There are 15 residues in the CDR3. Germline lookup yields CDR1 ENHRY and CDR2 SYGVKD. Between the trimmed V and J ends, which lost 0 bases and 5 bases, there was a span of 8 bases. The CDR3 region has the DNA TGTGCCATCAGTGAGTCGGGGACAAATAATTCACCCCTCCACTTT. Translating it yields CAISESGTNNSPLHF.

The chain couples TRBV19 to TRBJ2-7; 8 bases match TRBD2. Trimming removed 5 bases from V and 2 bases from J; junction bases left unmatched: 11. CDR1 is LNHDA, CDR2 SQIVND, per germline (reference sequence). CDR3 length equals 16 residues. The CDR3 coding sequence is TGTGCCAGTAGTCCCGGGGTAGCGGGAAATACCTACGAGCAGTACTTC. It specifies CASSPGVAGNTYEQYF. Combining the CDR3 with reference TRBV19 and TRBJ2-7 gives the whole variable domain DGGITQSPKYLFRKEGQNVTLSCEQNLNHDAMYWYRQDPGQGLRLIYYSQIVNDFQKGDIAEGYSVSREKKESFPLTVTSAQKNPTAFYLCASSPGVAGNTYEQYFGPGTRLTVT.